The T cell receptor beta chain under discussion was sequenced for a study of a mutant IDH1 vaccine in newly diagnosed glioma. Overall study context: Patients had received radiotherapy, temozolomide, or both previously, most receiving both. Study conclusions and caveats: Changes in the top peripheral T cell clonotypes seemingly had no bearing on pseudoprogression. Most patients, 90% to 95%, showed vaccine-induced immune responses.

Some clones are missing from TCRdb's copy, which holds only in-frame ones; the method was immunoSEQ multiplex PCR. The table includes 68,000 or so clones, 84% detected once. As concerns this clone: The antigen is not known.

Time point reported: week 35, safety follow-up. Every vaccination contained 300 ug of the mutant IDH1 20-mer peptide and was paired with topical imiquimod. Every donor had a new WHO grade 3 or 4 astrocytoma that was IDH1-mutant, with loss of nuclear ATRX. CDR3 length: 14 amino acids. Germline V gene sequence: CDR1 MRHNA, CDR2 SNTAGT. V shed 4 bases and J shed 2 bases, with 8 bases lying between them. The rearrangement links TRBV6-4 to TRBJ1-4; unclear D gene. The sequence came from a young man with glioma. The sample consisted of PBMCs, taken from a glioma patient whose treatment included an IDH1 peptide vaccine. The chain's CDR3 is CASSVPGTNEKLFF. The CDR3 DNA follows: TGTGCCAGCAGTGTACCGGGGACTAATGAAAAACTGTTTTTT.